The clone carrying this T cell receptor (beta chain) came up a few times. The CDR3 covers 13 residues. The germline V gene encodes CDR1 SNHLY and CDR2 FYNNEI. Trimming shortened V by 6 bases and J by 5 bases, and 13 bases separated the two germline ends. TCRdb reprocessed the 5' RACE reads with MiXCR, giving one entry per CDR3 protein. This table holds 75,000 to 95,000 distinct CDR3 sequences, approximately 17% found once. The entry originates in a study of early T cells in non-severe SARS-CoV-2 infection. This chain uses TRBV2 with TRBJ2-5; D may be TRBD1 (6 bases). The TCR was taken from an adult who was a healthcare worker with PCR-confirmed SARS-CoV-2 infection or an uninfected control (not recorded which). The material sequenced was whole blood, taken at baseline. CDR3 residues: CASSRVRGETQYF. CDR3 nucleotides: TGTGCCAGCAGCCGAGTAAGGGGGGAGACCCAGTACTTC.